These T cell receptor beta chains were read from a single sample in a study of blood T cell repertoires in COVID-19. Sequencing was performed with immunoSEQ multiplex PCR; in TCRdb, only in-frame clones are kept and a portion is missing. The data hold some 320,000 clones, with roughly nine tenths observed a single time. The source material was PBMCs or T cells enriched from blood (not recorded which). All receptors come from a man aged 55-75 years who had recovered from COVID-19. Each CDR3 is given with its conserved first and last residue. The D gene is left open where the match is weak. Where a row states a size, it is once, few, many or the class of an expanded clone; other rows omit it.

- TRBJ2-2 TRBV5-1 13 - TGCGCCAGCAGACCCCCCGGCACCGGGGAGCTGTTTTTT CASRPPGTGELFF
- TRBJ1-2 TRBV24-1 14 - TGTGCCACCAGTGACCTCGGGGCTAACTATGGCTACACCTTC CATSDLGANYGYTF
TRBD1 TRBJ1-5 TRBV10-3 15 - TGTGCCATCGGGTCAGACAGGGAGAACAATCAGCCCCAGCATTTT CAIGSDRENNQPQHF
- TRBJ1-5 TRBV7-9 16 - TGTGCCAGCAGCTTCCAATCGGGGGGTGTGAATCAGCCCCAGCATTTT CASSFQSGGVNQPQHF
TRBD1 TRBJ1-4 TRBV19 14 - TGTGCCAGTAGTGGACAGGGGGCAGGGGAAAAACTGTTTTTT CASSGQGAGEKLFF
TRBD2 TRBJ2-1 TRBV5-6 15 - TGTGCCAGCAGACTAGGGCTAGCGGGACTGAATGAGCAGTTCTTC CASRLGLAGLNEQFF
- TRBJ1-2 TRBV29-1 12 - TGCAGCGCGTTAGACAGGAACTATGGCTACACCTTC CSALDRNYGYTF
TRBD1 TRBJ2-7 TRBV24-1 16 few TGTGCCACCAGTGATTACAGGGGCGAGAGCTCCTACGAGCAGTACTTC CATSDYRGESSYEQYF
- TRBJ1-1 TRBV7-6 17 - TGTGCCAGCAGCTTACGTGGCAGCCGGGGGAAGAACACTGAAGCTTTCTTT CASSLRGSRGKNTEAFF
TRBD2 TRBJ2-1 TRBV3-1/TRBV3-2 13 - TGTGCCACTAGCGGGGGGGAGTACAATGAGCAGTTCTTC CATSGGEYNEQFF
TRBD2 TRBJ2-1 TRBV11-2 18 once TGTGCCAGCAGCTTAGGGCGGGGGGGCCCGAGCTCCTACAATGAGCAGTTCTTC CASSLGRGGPSSYNEQFF
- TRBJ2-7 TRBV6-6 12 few TGTGCCAGCAGTTACGTATCTTACGAGCAGTACTTC CASSYVSYEQYF
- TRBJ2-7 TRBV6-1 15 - TGTGCCAGCAGTGAAGCGGGCAGGGCTCAAGACGAGCAGTACTTC CASSEAGRAQDEQYF
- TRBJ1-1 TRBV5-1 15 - TGCGCCAGCAGCCCAACCGGGGCGGGAAACACTGAAGCTTTCTTT CASSPTGAGNTEAFF
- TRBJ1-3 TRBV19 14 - TGTGCCAGTAGGACGACCAGGTCTGGAAACACCATATATTTT CASRTTRSGNTIYF
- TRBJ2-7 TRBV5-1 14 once TGCGCCAGCAGCTTGGGGGGAGCGACCTACGAGCAGTACTTC CASSLGGATYEQYF
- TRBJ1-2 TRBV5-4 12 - TGTGCCAGCAGCTTGGTCCCTTTTGGCTACACCTTC CASSLVPFGYTF
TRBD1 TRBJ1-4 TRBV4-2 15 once TGTGCCAGCAGCCAAGAAGGGACAGGGGGTGAAAAACTGTTTTTT CASSQEGTGGEKLFF
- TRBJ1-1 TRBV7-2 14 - TGTGCCAGCAGCTCGACAGCTATGAACACTGAAGCTTTCTTT CASSSTAMNTEAFF
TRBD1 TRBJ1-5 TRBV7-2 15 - TGTGCCAGCAGCTTAGTACAGGGGAGCAATCAGCCCCAGCATTTT CASSLVQGSNQPQHF
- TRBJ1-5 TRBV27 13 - TGTGCCAGCAGTTTAGGGAGGGATCAGCCCCAGCATTTT CASSLGRDQPQHF
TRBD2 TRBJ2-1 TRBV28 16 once TGTGCCAGCCATATGGGGGGGAGCCGGACGTACAATGAGCAGTTCTTC CASHMGGSRTYNEQFF
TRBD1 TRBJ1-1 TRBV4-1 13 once TGCGCCAGCCTCGACAGGGTAGGCACTGAAGCTTTCTTT CASLDRVGTEAFF
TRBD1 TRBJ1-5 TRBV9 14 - TGTGCCAGCAGCGCCACAGGGGACAATCAGCCCCAGCATTTT CASSATGDNQPQHF